In this sample, the clone carrying this T cell receptor (beta chain) turned up once. Its antigen is not known. The record originates from a study of T cells in localized non-small cell lung cancer. Study results and caveats: Because sequencing included only one region (of the tumor), heterogeneity remains possible. Adjacent lung was found to contain a median roughly 60 of the top 100 tumor clones.

Using immunoSEQ multiplex PCR, the repertoire was profiled, and TCRdb retains in-frame clones only, with some absent. The repertoire consists of some 82,000 clones, with around 80% occurring once and the leading ten covering roughly a fifth. The source material was PBMCs, sampled before any cancer treatment. The receptor was derived from a man between 40 and 69 years old with stage II squamous cell lung carcinoma.

CDR3 protein: CASSKVRQGDSNTQYF. In nucleotides, the CDR3 is TGTGCCAGCAGCAAAGTTCGCCAGGGGGATTCTAATACGCAGTATTTT. V gene TRBV21-1 combines with J gene TRBJ2-3; TRBD1, the table's D call, lacks a check against the DNA. TRBV21-1 is labeled a pseudogene. CDR3 length equals 16 residues.